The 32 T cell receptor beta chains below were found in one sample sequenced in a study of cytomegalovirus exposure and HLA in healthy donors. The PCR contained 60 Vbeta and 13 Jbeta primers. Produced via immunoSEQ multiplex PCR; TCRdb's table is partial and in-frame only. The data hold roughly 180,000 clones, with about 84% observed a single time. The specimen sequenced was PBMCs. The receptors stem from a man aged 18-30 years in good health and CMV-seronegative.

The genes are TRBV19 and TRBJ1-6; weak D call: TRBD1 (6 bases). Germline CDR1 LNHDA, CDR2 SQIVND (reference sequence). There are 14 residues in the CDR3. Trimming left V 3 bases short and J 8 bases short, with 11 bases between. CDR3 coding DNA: TGTGCCAGTAGTATTCTGGCAGGGGATTCACCCCTCCACTTT. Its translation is CASSILAGDSPLHF.

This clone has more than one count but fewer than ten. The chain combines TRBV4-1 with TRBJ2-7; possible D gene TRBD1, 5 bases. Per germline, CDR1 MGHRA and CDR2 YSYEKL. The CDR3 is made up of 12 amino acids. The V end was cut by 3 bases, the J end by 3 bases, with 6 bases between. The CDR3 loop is CASSHGHYEQYF. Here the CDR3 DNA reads TGCGCCAGCAGCCACGGACACTACGAGCAGTACTTC.

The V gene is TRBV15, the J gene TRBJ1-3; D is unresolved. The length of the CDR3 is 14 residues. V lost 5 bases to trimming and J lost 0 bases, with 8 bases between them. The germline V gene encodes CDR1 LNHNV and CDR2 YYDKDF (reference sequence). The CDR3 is CATSRVDSGNTIYF. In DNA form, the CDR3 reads TGTGCCACCAGCCGCGTAGACTCTGGAAACACCATATATTTT.

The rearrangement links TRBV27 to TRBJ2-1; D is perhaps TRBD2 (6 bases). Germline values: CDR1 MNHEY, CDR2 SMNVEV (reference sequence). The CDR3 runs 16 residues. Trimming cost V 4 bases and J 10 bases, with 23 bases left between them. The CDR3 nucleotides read TGTGCCAGCAGTTCCCTCTTCCCGGGAGTTTCACACGAGCAGTTCTTC. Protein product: CASSSLFPGVSHEQFF.

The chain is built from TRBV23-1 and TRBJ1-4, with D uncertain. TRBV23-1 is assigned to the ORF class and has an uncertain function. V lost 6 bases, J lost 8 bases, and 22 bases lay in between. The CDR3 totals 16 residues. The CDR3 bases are TGCGCCAGCAGCCTCCCGGGAAGGTATCCAAAGGAAAAACTGTTTTTT. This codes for CASSLPGRYPKEKLFF.

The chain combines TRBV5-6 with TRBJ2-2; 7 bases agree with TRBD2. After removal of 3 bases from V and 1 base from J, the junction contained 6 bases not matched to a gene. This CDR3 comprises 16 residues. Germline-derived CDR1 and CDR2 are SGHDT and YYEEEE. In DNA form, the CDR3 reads TGTGCCAGCAGCTGGCGGTCTAGCGGGAACACCGGGGAGCTGTTTTTT. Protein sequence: CASSWRSSGNTGELFF. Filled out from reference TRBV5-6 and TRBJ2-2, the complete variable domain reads DAGVTQSPTHLIKTRGQQVTLRCSPKSGHDTVSWYQQALGQGPQFIFQYYEEEERQRGNFPDRFSGHQFPNYSSELNVNALLLGDSALYLCASSWRSSGNTGELFFGEGSRLTVL.

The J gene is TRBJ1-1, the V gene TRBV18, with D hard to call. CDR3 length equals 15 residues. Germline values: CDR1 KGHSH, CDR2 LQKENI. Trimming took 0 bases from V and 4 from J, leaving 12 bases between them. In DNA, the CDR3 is TGTGCCAGCTCACCACCGGGCGGGCGACTCACTGAAGCTTTCTTT. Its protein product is CASSPPGGRLTEAFF.

The CDR3, as DNA: TGTGCCAGCAGCGCCCTTTCTGGAGCCATGTACTACAATGAGCAGTTCTTC. Translation gives CASSALSGAMYYNEQFF. The chain combines TRBV9 with TRBJ2-1; D ambiguous. The CDR3 length is 17 residues. Germline V gene lookup returns CDR1 SGDLS and CDR2 YYNGEE. V shed 3 bases and J shed 3 bases, with 19 bases lying between them.

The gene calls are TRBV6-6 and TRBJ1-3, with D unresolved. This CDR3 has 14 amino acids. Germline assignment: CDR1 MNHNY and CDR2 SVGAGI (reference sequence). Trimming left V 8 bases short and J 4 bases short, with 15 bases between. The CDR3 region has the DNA TGTGCCAGCCACAAGACCCAAGCGGGAAACACCATATATTTT. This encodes CASHKTQAGNTIYF.

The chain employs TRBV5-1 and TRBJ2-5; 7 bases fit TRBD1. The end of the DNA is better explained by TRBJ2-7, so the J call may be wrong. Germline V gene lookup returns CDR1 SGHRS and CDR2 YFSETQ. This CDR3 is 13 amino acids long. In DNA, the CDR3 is TGCGCCAGCAGCATAGACAGGGTCAACGAGCAGTACTTC. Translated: CASSIDRVNEQYF.

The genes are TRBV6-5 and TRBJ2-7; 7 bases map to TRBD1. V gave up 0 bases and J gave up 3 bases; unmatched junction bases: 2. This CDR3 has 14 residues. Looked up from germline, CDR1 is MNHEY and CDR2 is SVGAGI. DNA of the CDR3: TGTGCCAGCAGTTACTCACAGGGGTTCTACGAGCAGTACTTC. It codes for CASSYSQGFYEQYF.

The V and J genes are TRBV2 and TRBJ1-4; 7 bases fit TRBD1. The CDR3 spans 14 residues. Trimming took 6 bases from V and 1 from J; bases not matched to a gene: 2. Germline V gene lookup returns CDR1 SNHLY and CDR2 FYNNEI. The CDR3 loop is CASRPGGTNEKLFF. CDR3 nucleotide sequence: TGTGCCAGCAGACCAGGGGGAACTAATGAAAAACTGTTTTTT.

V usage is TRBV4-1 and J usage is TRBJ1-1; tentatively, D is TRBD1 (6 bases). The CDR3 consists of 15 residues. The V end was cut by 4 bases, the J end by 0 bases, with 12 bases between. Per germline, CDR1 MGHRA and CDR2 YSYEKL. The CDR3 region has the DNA TGCGCCAGCAGCCCGACCGGGACACTGAACACTGAAGCTTTCTTT. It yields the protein CASSPTGTLNTEAFF.

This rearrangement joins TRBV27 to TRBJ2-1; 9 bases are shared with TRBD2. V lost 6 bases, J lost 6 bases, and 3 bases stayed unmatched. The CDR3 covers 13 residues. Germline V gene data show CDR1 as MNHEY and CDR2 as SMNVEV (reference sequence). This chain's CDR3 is CASRGLARNEQFF. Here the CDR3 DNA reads TGTGCCAGCAGGGGACTAGCCCGCAATGAGCAGTTCTTC.

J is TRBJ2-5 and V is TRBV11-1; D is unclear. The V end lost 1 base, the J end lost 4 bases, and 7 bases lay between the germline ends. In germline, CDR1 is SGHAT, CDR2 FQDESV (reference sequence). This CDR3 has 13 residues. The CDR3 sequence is CASSLGAPETQYF. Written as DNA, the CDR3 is TGTGCCAGCAGCTTAGGGGCGCCAGAGACCCAGTACTTC. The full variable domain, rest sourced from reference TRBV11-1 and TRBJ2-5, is EAEVAQSPRYKITEKSQAVAFWCDPISGHATLYWYRQILGQGPELLVQFQDESVVDDSQLPKDRFSAERLKGVDSTLKIQPAELGDSAMYLCASSLGAPETQYFGPGTRLLVL.

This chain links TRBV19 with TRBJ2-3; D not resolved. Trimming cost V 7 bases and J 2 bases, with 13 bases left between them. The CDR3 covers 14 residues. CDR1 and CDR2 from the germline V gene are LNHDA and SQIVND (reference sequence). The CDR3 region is CASTSFLNTDTQYF. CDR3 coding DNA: TGTGCCAGTACCTCTTTTCTAAACACAGATACGCAGTATTTT.

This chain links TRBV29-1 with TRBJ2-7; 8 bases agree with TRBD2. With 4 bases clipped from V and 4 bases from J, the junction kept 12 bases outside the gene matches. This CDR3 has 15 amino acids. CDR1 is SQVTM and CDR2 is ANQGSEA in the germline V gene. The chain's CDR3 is CSVGAPDPSGYEQYF. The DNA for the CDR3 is TGCAGCGTTGGCGCTCCGGACCCTAGCGGGTACGAGCAGTACTTC.

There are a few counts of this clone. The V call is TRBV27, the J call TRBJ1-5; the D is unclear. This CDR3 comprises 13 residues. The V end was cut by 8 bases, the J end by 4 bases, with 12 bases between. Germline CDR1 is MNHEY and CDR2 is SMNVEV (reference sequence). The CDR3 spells CASRLTGNQPQHF. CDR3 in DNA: TGTGCCAGCCGGTTAACGGGAAATCAGCCCCAGCATTTT.

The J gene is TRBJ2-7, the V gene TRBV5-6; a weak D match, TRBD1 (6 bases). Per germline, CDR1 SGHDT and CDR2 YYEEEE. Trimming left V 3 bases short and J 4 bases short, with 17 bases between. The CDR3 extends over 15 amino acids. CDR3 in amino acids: CASSSSPGEEYEQYF. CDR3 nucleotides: TGTGCCAGCAGCTCCAGTCCAGGGGAAGAATACGAGCAGTACTTC.

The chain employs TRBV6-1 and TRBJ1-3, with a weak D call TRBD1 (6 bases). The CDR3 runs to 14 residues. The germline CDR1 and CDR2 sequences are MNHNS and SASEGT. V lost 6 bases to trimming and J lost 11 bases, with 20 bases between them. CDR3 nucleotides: TGTGCCAGCAGCCTCGGACAGCCGGTGGGGGCCATATATTTT. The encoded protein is CASSLGQPVGAIYF.

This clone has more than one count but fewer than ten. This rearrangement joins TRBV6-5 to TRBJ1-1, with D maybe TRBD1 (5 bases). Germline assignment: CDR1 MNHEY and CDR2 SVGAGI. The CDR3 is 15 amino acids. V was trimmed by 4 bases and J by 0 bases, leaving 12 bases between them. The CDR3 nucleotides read TGTGCCAGCAGTTTATGGGGACTGATGAACACTGAAGCTTTCTTT. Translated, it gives CASSLWGLMNTEAFF.

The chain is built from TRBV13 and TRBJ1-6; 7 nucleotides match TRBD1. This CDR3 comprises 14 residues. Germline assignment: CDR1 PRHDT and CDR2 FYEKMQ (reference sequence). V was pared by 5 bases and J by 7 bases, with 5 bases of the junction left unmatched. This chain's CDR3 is CASSVRDSNSPLHF. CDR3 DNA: TGTGCCAGCAGCGTCCGGGACAGCAATTCACCCCTCCACTTT. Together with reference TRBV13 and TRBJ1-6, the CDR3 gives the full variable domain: AAGVIQSPRHLIKEKRETATLKCYPIPRHDTVYWYQQGPGQDPQFLISFYEKMQSDKGSIPDRFSAQQFSDYHSELNMSSLELGDSALYFCASSVRDSNSPLHFGNGTRLTVT.

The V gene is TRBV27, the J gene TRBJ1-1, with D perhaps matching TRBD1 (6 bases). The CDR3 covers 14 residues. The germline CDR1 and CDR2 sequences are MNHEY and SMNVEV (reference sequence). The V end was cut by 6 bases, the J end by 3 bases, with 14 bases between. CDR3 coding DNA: TGTGCCAGCAGGAAACAGGGTCTGGACACTGAAGCTTTCTTT. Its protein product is CASRKQGLDTEAFF.

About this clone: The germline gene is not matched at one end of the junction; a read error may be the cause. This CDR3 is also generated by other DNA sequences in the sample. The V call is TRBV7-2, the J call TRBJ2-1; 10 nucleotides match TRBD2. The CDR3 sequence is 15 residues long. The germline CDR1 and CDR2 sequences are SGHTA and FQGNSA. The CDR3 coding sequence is TGTGCCAGCAGCCCTGGACTAGCGGCCCCTGTTAAGGGGATCTTC. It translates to CASSPGLAAPVKGIF.

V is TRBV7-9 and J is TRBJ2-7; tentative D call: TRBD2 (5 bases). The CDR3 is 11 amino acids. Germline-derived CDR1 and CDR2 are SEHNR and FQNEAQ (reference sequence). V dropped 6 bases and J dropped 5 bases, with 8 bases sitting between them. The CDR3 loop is CASSAGNEQYF. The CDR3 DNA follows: TGTGCCAGCAGTGCCGGGAACGAGCAGTACTTC.

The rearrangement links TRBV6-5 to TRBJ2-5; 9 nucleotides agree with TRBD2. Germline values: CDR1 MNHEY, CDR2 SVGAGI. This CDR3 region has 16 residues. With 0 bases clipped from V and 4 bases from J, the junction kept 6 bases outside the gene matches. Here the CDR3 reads CASSYSNSGGTETQYF. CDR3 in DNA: TGTGCCAGCAGTTACTCGAATAGCGGGGGAACAGAGACCCAGTACTTC.

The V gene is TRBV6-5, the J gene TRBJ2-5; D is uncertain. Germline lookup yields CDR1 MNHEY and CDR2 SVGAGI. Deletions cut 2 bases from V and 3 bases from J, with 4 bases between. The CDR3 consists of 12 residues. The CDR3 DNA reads TGTGCCAGCAGTTACCCTAAAGAGACCCAGTACTTC. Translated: CASSYPKETQYF.

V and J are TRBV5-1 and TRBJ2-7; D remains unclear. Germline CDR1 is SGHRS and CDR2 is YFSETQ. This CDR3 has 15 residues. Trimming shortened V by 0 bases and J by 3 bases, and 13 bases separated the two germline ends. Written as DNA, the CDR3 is TGCGCCAGCAGCTTGGATCCGAACTCTCGCTACGAGCAGTACTTC. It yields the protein CASSLDPNSRYEQYF.

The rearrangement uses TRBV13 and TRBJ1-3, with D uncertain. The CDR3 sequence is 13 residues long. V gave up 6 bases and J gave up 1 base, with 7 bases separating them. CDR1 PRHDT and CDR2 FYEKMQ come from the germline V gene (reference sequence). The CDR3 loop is CASSFRSGNTIYF. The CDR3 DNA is TGTGCCAGCAGTTTTCGGTCTGGAAACACCATATATTTT.

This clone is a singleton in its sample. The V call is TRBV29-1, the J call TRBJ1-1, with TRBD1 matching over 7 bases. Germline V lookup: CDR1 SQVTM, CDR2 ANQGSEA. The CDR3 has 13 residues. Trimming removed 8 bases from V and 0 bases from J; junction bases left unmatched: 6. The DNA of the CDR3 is TGCAGCTCATTGACAGGGATGAACACTGAAGCTTTCTTT. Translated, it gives CSSLTGMNTEAFF.

CDR3 DNA sequence: TGTGCCAGCTCCCTCCGTTACGAGCAGTACTTC. Its translation is CASSLRYEQYF. The chain combines TRBV25-1 with TRBJ2-7; D is ambiguous. CDR3 size: 11 residues. CDR1 MGHDK and CDR2 SYGVNS come from the germline V gene. V lost 8 bases, J lost 4 bases, and 9 bases lay in between.

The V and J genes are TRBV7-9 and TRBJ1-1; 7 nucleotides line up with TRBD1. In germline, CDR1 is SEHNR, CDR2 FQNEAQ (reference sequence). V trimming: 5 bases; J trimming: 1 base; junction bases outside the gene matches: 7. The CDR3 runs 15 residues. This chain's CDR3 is CASSPRGTENTEAFF. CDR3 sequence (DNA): TGTGCCAGCAGCCCCCGCGGGACAGAGAACACTGAAGCTTTCTTT.